Presented here are 23 T cell receptor beta chains from one specimen sequenced in a study of identical twins. One entry per CDR3 protein results from TCRdb running MiXCR on the 5' RACE reads. The sample holds hundreds of thousands of distinct CDR3 sequences, approximately 8.3% seen once. These same data were also listed under a study on yellow fever vaccine responses in identical twins.

Sequences were obtained from memory (CD45RO+) T cells sorted from blood. These receptors came from a woman between 18 and 30 years old in good health.

This clonotype was seen repeatedly, ten times or more. V and J are TRBV15 and TRBJ1-4; D may be TRBD1 (5 bases). The V gene's germline CDR1 is LNHNV and CDR2 YYDKDF (reference sequence). Trimming left V 2 bases short and J 7 bases short, with 17 bases between. The CDR3 length is 16 residues. CDR3 residues: CATSRSRPGLSEKLFF. The CDR3 DNA reads TGTGCCACCAGCAGATCCCGCCCGGGACTAAGTGAAAAACTGTTTTTT.

V gene TRBV11-3 combines with J gene TRBJ2-1; D may be TRBD1 (6 bases). The CDR3 runs 15 residues. Germline values: CDR1 SGHNT, CDR2 YENEEA. Trimming shortened V by 5 bases and J by 0 bases, and 11 bases separated the two germline ends. For the CDR3, the DNA is TGTGCCAGCAGCCCAGGGGCCAGCTCCTACAATGAGCAGTTCTTC. Translating gives CASSPGASSYNEQFF.

In this sample, this clonotype turned up many times. This chain connects TRBV6-1 to TRBJ2-1; 8 positions match TRBD1. This CDR3 region has 14 residues. With 6 bases clipped from V and 7 bases from J, the junction kept 8 bases outside the gene matches. Germline CDR1 reads MNHNS; CDR2 reads SASEGT. The chain's CDR3 is CASRQGGPTNEQFF. The CDR3 nucleotides read TGTGCCAGCAGACAGGGGGGACCCACAAATGAGCAGTTCTTC.

V usage is TRBV20-1 and J usage is TRBJ1-5, with 7 bases identical to TRBD1. Germline CDR1 reads DFQATT; CDR2 reads SNEGSKA (reference sequence). This CDR3 is built from 14 residues. V lost 1 base, J lost 6 bases, and 6 bases stayed unmatched. CDR3 DNA sequence: TGCAGTGCTAGAGGGCGGCAGGGGGGTCAGCCCCAGCATTTT. Encoded protein: CSARGRQGGQPQHF.

This clonotype was observed a few times. The CDR3 loop reads CASSLTLRPVNTEAFF. CDR3 in DNA: TGTGCCAGCAGTTTAACCCTCCGCCCAGTCAACACTGAAGCTTTCTTT. The chain combines TRBV28 with TRBJ1-1, with D uncertain. Germline lookup yields CDR1 MDHEN and CDR2 SYDVKM. V was clipped by 2 bases and J by 2 bases, with 15 bases between them. The length of the CDR3 is 16 residues.

This clonotype was detected ten times or more. The chain recombines TRBV20-1 with TRBJ2-7; 8 bases align to TRBD1. J was trimmed by 0 bases and V by 8 bases; bases with no gene match: 3. The CDR3 is made up of 12 amino acids. Germline V gives CDR1 DFQATT, CDR2 SNEGSKA (reference sequence). The CDR3 nucleotides are TGCAGTAAACAGGGGGACTCCTACGAGCAGTACTTC. This translates into CSKQGDSYEQYF.

This clonotype was picked up many times. This chain joins TRBV28 and TRBJ2-1; 10 bases line up with TRBD1. The CDR3 is 14 amino acids. V lost 6 bases and J lost 14; bases outside the gene matches: 13. Germline CDR1 MDHEN, CDR2 SYDVKM. The CDR3 sequence: CASSQLDPGQGKFF. The CDR3 nucleotides read TGTGCCAGCAGCCAACTAGACCCGGGACAGGGGAAGTTCTTC.

This clonotype was seen at least ten times. The CDR3 here is CASSPGGVVGEGYTF. CDR3 in DNA: TGCGCCAGCAGCCCCGGAGGGGTGGTTGGTGAGGGCTACACCTTC. V is TRBV5-1 and J is TRBJ1-2; D possibly corresponds to TRBD1 (5 bases). Germline loops: CDR1 SGHRS, CDR2 YFSETQ. V lost 4 bases and J 8 bases, leaving 21 bases between the germline ends. The length of the CDR3 is 15 residues.

In its sample, this clonotype was seen many times. The rearrangement links TRBV20-1 to TRBJ2-1; 8 nucleotides line up with TRBD2. The ends lost 2 bases at V and 4 bases at J; junction bases unmatched: 4. CDR3 length: 14 amino acids. Germline V gene data show CDR1 as DFQATT and CDR2 as SNEGSKA (reference sequence). Here the CDR3 reads CSARPGLGYNEQFF. The CDR3 DNA is TGCAGTGCTAGACCGGGACTAGGATACAATGAGCAGTTCTTC.

The rearrangement links TRBV15 to TRBJ2-6; D is unclear. The CDR3 contains 17 residues. V shed 4 bases and J shed 4 bases, with 17 bases lying between them. Germline V gene sequence: CDR1 LNHNV, CDR2 YYDKDF (reference sequence). The CDR3 protein is CATSTRLGPAGANVLTF. CDR3 nucleotide sequence: TGTGCCACCAGCACCCGCCTCGGACCCGCGGGGGCCAACGTCCTGACTTTC.

This clonotype was found many times. The V gene is TRBV6-6, the J gene TRBJ2-7; no clear D. CDR1 is MNHNY and CDR2 is SVGAGI in the germline V gene (reference sequence). Trimming removed 7 bases from V and 1 base from J, with 11 bases in between. This CDR3 comprises 13 residues. CDR3 residues: CASTFGSSYEQYF. The CDR3 DNA is TGTGCCAGCACCTTCGGATCTTCCTACGAGCAGTACTTC.

There are many counts of this clonotype. The chain uses TRBV3-1 and TRBJ1-2, with D possibly TRBD1 on 6 matching bases. The CDR3 runs to 13 residues. Germline assignment: CDR1 LGHDT and CDR2 YNNKEL (reference sequence). Trimming removed 4 bases from V and 8 bases from J, with 14 bases in between. CDR3 sequence: CASSPPTGYGYTF. The CDR3 region has the DNA TGTGCCAGCAGCCCCCCTACAGGGTACGGCTACACCTTC.

This clonotype was seen only a few times. The gene calls are TRBV14 and TRBJ1-1; perhaps TRBD1 as D (5 bases). Trimming pared 4 bases from V and 3 bases from J, leaving 12 bases between. The CDR3 sequence is 14 residues long. CDR1 is SGHDN and CDR2 is FVKESK in the germline V gene. The CDR3 loop reads CASSPARVHTEAFF. Here the CDR3 DNA reads TGTGCCAGCAGCCCAGCCAGGGTGCACACTGAAGCTTTCTTT.

This clonotype showed up many times. The chain employs TRBV9 and TRBJ2-2; the D gene is possibly TRBD2 (6 bases). Per germline, CDR1 SGDLS and CDR2 YYNGEE. V was cut by 0 bases and J by 1 base, with 13 bases left in between. This CDR3 region has 17 residues. The CDR3 coding sequence is TGTGCCAGCAGCGTAGCTTTAGCTAGCGTGAACACCGGGGAGCTGTTTTTT. It codes for CASSVALASVNTGELFF.

The chain links TRBV18 to TRBJ2-2; D remains ambiguous. The CDR3 contains 14 residues. Trimming shortened V by 2 bases and J by 6 bases, and 10 bases separated the two germline ends. Germline loops: CDR1 KGHSH, CDR2 LQKENI. DNA of the CDR3: TGTGCCAGCTCACCAAGTACAGTGTCCGGGGAGCTGTTTTTT. This translates into CASSPSTVSGELFF.

This clonotype was found a few times. J is TRBJ2-1 and V is TRBV9; 7 bases map to TRBD2. The CDR3 runs 14 residues. V shed 1 base and J 9 bases; nucleotides not matched to a gene: 7. CDR1 and CDR2 from the germline V gene are SGDLS and YYNGEE. As DNA, the CDR3 is TGTGCCAGCAGCGTACCCCATTCGGGGGGTGAGCAGTTCTTC. Translated: CASSVPHSGGEQFF.

This clonotype was counted at least ten times. V usage is TRBV12-3 or TRBV12-4 and J usage is TRBJ1-5, with D possibly matching TRBD1 (6 bases). The CDR3 consists of 16 residues. Deletions cut 6 bases from V and 0 bases from J, with 15 bases between. CDR3 nucleotides: TGTGCCAGCAGCCCAGGGGTACCCTATAGCAATCAGCCCCAGCATTTT. Protein: CASSPGVPYSNQPQHF.

The chain employs TRBV19 and TRBJ2-1; maybe TRBD2 (6 bases). Germline V gene data show CDR1 as LNHDA and CDR2 as SQIVND (reference sequence). The V end lost 5 bases, the J end lost 4 bases, and 12 bases lay between the germline ends. The CDR3 spans 14 residues. The CDR3: CASSPGEEYNEQFF. Here the CDR3 DNA reads TGTGCCAGTAGTCCGGGGGAAGAGTACAATGAGCAGTTCTTC.

This clonotype was seen repeatedly, ten times or more. The CDR3 spells CASSQDRAGGNEQFF. The CDR3 coding sequence is TGCGCCAGCAGCCAAGATAGAGCAGGGGGCAATGAGCAGTTCTTC. The chain employs TRBV4-1 and TRBJ2-1; TRBD1 agrees at 7 bases. Losses at the gene ends were 0 bases for V and 6 bases for J; bases not matched to a gene: 5. Germline assignment: CDR1 MGHRA and CDR2 YSYEKL. CDR3 length: 15 residues.

This clonotype was counted many times. The genes are TRBV7-3 and TRBJ2-1, with D uncertain. V was pared by 1 base and J by 4 bases, with 5 bases between. This CDR3 comprises 13 residues. Germline V gene lookup returns CDR1 SGHTA and CDR2 FQGTGA. CDR3 sequence (DNA): TGTGCCAGCAGCTTAAATTTGTACAATGAGCAGTTCTTC. Protein product: CASSLNLYNEQFF.

The chain employs TRBV9 and TRBJ2-2; D not certain. The CDR3 is made up of 14 amino acids. The germline V and J ends were trimmed by 4 bases and 4 bases, with 11 bases remaining between them. The germline gives CDR1 SGDLS, CDR2 YYNGEE. CDR3 protein: CASSPNQATGELFF. As DNA, the CDR3 is TGTGCCAGCAGCCCAAACCAGGCCACCGGGGAGCTGTTTTTT.

V gene TRBV19 combines with J gene TRBJ2-3, with a weak D call TRBD2 (6 bases). With 9 bases removed from V and 6 bases from J, the gap between germline ends came to 10 bases. The CDR3 contains 11 residues. CDR1 and CDR2 from the germline V gene are LNHDA and SQIVND (reference sequence). The CDR3: CASGTGDTQYF. CDR3 nucleotides: TGTGCCAGCGGGACTGGGGATACGCAGTATTTT.

This clonotype was detected a few times. The CDR3 bases are TGTGCCAGCAGTTTTACAGGGACTAGCGGTAGCACAGATACGCAGTATTTT. Protein sequence: CASSFTGTSGSTDTQYF. This sequence joins TRBV6-2 or TRBV6-3 and TRBJ2-3; 11 bases line up with TRBD2. The germline CDR1 and CDR2 sequences are MNHEY and SVGEGT. V trimming: 4 bases; J trimming: 0 bases; junction bases outside the gene matches: 6. This CDR3 region has 17 residues.